One sample yielded the 13 T cell receptor beta chains listed below, sequenced in a study of identical twins. TCRdb called the 5' RACE reads again in MiXCR, with one record for every CDR3 protein. The data show approximately 890,000 distinct CDR3 sequences, 9% to 15% seen once. The sample was also reused in another study, on yellow fever vaccine responses in identical twins.

The sample was PBMCs. The receptors derive from a woman aged 18-29 years in good health.

The genes are TRBV19 and TRBJ2-2; D unresolved. The CDR3 extends over 15 amino acids. The V and J ends lost 5 bases and 7 bases respectively, with 17 bases between them. The germline gives CDR1 LNHDA, CDR2 SQIVND (reference sequence). CDR3 loop: CASSPRRSNVGELFF. The CDR3 region has the DNA TGTGCCAGTAGTCCCCGACGATCGAACGTCGGGGAGCTGTTTTTT.

In its sample, this clonotype was seen a few times. V is TRBV18 and J is TRBJ1-2, with unresolved D. CDR1 is KGHSH and CDR2 is LQKENI in the germline V gene. The CDR3 length is 16 residues. V was cut by 4 bases and J by 3 bases, with 18 bases left in between. In DNA, the CDR3 is TGTGCCAGCTCACTGAACAGCGTCGGCCTCCACTATGGCTACACCTTC. Its translation: CASSLNSVGLHYGYTF.

This clonotype was observed a handful of times. The CDR3 sequence is CASSSGSTYEQYF. The CDR3 region has the DNA TGTGCCAGCAGCTCTGGATCTACCTACGAGCAGTACTTC. The chain links TRBV7-9 to TRBJ2-7; unclear D gene. Germline V gene lookup returns CDR1 SEHNR and CDR2 FQNEAQ (reference sequence). The CDR3 contains 13 residues. V lost 4 bases and J lost 2, with 9 bases in between.

The CDR3 here is CASRQLGVPWDEQFF. For the CDR3, the DNA is TGTGCCAGCAGGCAACTAGGGGTCCCTTGGGATGAGCAGTTCTTC. The chain recombines TRBV12-3 or TRBV12-4 with TRBJ2-1; D tentatively reads TRBD1 or TRBD2 (5 bases each). The CDR3 consists of 15 residues. Trimming removed 6 bases at V and 8 bases at J, with 20 bases between.

The rearrangement uses TRBV20-1 and TRBJ1-1; D unclear. V lost 3 bases, J lost 0 bases, and 5 bases lay in between. From germline, CDR1 is DFQATT and CDR2 SNEGSKA (reference sequence). This CDR3 region has 12 residues. DNA of the CDR3: TGCAGTGCTAGGCAGATGAACACTGAAGCTTTCTTT. Amino acid sequence: CSARQMNTEAFF.

This clonotype was observed a handful of times. This sequence joins TRBV20-1 and TRBJ2-7; D possibly corresponds to TRBD1 (6 bases). The germline V gene has CDR1 DFQATT and CDR2 SNEGSKA (reference sequence). The CDR3 covers 15 residues. Trimming removed 0 bases from V and 4 bases from J, with 16 bases in between. CDR3 in DNA: TGCAGTGCTAGAGATTTTAGAGGCAGGGGTTACGAGCAGTACTTC. Translated: CSARDFRGRGYEQYF.

This clonotype was counted at least ten times. This chain uses TRBV5-5 with TRBJ2-7; D is perhaps TRBD1 (6 bases). Trimming cost V 3 bases and J 3 bases, with 13 bases left between them. The CDR3 sequence is 14 residues long. Germline lookup yields CDR1 SGHKS and CDR2 YYEKEE (reference sequence). For the CDR3, the DNA is TGTGCCAGCAGCTCGGACAGAGAATTCTACGAGCAGTACTTC. Translated: CASSSDREFYEQYF.

The CDR3 loop is CASGADPLNTGELFF. CDR3 DNA sequence: TGTGCCAGCGGCGCAGACCCCCTGAACACCGGGGAGCTGTTTTTT. The chain is built from TRBV6-1 and TRBJ2-2; D is unresolved. The CDR3 consists of 15 residues. Looked up from germline, CDR1 is MNHNS and CDR2 is SASEGT. Trimming left V 8 bases short and J 1 base short, with 14 bases between.

The chain recombines TRBV29-1 with TRBJ2-3, with 12 nucleotides matching TRBD2. The germline V gene encodes CDR1 SQVTM and CDR2 ANQGSEA. This CDR3 is built from 15 residues. V gave up 4 bases and J gave up 1 base; unmatched junction bases: 3. CDR3 bases: TGCAGCGTTGTAGGACTAGCGGGGCGCACAGATACGCAGTATTTT. As protein: CSVVGLAGRTDTQYF.

In this sample, this clonotype turned up a few times. This chain connects TRBV2 to TRBJ2-1; the D is unclear. Germline loops: CDR1 SNHLY, CDR2 FYNNEI. Deletions cut 6 bases from V and 10 bases from J, with 13 bases between. The CDR3 runs to 12 residues. In DNA, the CDR3 is TGTGCCAGCAGGAGTCCCAGCGTGGAGCAGTTCTTC. Translated, it gives CASRSPSVEQFF.

This chain links TRBV12-3 or TRBV12-4 with TRBJ2-2; the match to TRBD2 covers 12 bases. J gave up 3 bases and V 2 bases, and 22 bases lay outside the gene matches. The CDR3 is made up of 23 amino acids. DNA of the CDR3: TGTGCCAGCAGTTTAATGTCCCGAGGACTAGCGGGGAGTGGGGGAGGCGACACCGGGGAGCTGTTTTTT. Translation: CASSLMSRGLAGSGGGDTGELFF.

The chain is built from TRBV4-1 and TRBJ2-6; TRBD1 agrees at 8 bases. The germline V gene encodes CDR1 MGHRA and CDR2 YSYEKL. Trimming took 4 bases from V and 0 from J; bases not matched to a gene: 8. The CDR3 covers 18 residues. CDR3 DNA sequence: TGCGCCAGCAGCCTTTCTGGACAGGGAGGCTCTGGGGCCAACGTCCTGACTTTC. Protein product: CASSLSGQGGSGANVLTF.

V usage is TRBV29-1 and J usage is TRBJ1-4; D is uncertain. With 5 bases removed from V and 3 bases from J, the gap between germline ends came to 10 bases. CDR1 SQVTM and CDR2 ANQGSEA come from the germline V gene. This CDR3 has 13 residues. In nucleotides, the CDR3 is TGCAGCGTTAATCTACCGTCTAATGAAAAACTGTTTTTT. It translates to CSVNLPSNEKLFF.